This TCR beta chain appears in the sequencing data of a study of cytomegalovirus exposure and HLA in healthy donors. Study information: About 80 million unique TCRs from HLA-typed donors made up an early data release.

General study points: Solely CMV serostatus was available to characterize immune exposure.

It was with 60 Vbeta and 13 Jbeta primers that the PCR ran. Libraries were prepared by immunoSEQ multiplex PCR; TCRdb keeps only in-frame clonotypes and omits some of them. The sample has 130,000 or so clones; 85% to 90% are singletons. Comments on this clone: No antigen is known for it.

Sampled while nominally healthy, donors likely had unrecorded immune exposures. V lost 6 bases to trimming and J lost 0 bases, with 12 bases between them. Germline V gene lookup returns CDR1 MDHEN and CDR2 SYDVKM. This CDR3 contains 16 residues. The sequencing sample was made of PBMCs. The V call is TRBV28, the J call TRBJ2-6, with D perhaps TRBD1 (5 bases). This receptor was taken from a woman aged 25 to 39 in good health and CMV-seronegative. CDR3 protein: CASSTTAFSGANVLTF. The CDR3 DNA is TGTGCCAGCAGCACGACAGCGTTCTCTGGGGCCAACGTCCTGACTTTC.